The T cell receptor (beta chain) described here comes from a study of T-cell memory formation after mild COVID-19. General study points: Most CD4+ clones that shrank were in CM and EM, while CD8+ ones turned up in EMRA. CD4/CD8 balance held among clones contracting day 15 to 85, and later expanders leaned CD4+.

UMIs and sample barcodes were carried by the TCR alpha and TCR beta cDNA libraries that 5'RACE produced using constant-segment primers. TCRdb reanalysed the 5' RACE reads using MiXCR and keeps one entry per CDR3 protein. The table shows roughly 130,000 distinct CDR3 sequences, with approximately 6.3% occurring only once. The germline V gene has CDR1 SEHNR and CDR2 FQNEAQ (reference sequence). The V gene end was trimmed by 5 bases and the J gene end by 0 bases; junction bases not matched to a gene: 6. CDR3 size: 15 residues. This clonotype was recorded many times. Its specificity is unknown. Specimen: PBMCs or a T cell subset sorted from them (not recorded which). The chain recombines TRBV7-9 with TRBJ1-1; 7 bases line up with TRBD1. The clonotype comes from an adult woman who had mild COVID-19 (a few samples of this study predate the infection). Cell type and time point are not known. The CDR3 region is CASSRADRLNTEAFF. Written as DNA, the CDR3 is TGTGCCAGCAGCCGAGCGGACAGGCTGAACACTGAAGCTTTCTTT.